This TCR beta chain came from a study of shared clonotypes between healthy human individuals. Whole-study findings and limits: A reduction in generation probabilities was seen for non-shared clonotypes relative to those shared by all four donors. Deeper or shallower sequencing was expected to change how clonotypes are shared among donors.

Germline CDR1 is SGHTS and CDR2 is YDEGEE. Between the trimmed V and J ends, which lost 6 bases and 4 bases, there was a span of 20 bases. The CDR3 runs to 16 residues. The DNA input per sorted-subset replicate PCR was about 180 ng, corresponding to roughly 31,000 T cell genomes. Data came from immunoSEQ multiplex PCR; TCRdb stores just in-frame clones and leaves some out. The profile covers approximately 2,000,000 clones, with under 95% appearing a single time and more than 0.35% taken by the ten largest. Note on this clone: The antigen is undetermined.

The sequence came from a man younger than 35 in good health. Some clones in this sample may be carry-over from other donors' samples. Source material: naive CD4+ T cells from PBMCs. Stated subset: CD45RA+ positively selected. The chain is built from TRBV5-8 and TRBJ2-1, with D maybe TRBD2 (5 bases). This CDR3 is CASISPVGGLYNEQFF. The CDR3 DNA reads TGTGCCAGCATATCCCCAGTCGGCGGGCTATACAATGAGCAGTTCTTC.